Listed below are T cell receptor beta chains from one sample, sequenced in a study of cytomegalovirus exposure and HLA in healthy donors. TCRdb's table, derived via immunoSEQ multiplex PCR, lists solely in-frame clones and lacks some. The table lists 35,000 to 55,000 clones, roughly half of them singletons, with 5% to 6.5% in the top ten. The specimen sequenced was PBMCs. All receptors come from a man between 60 and 75 years old in good health and CMV-seronegative. Each CDR3 is given with its conserved first and last residue. The D gene is left open where the match is weak. Rows may omit the clone size; those that give it use once, few, many or a size class.

abundance	d_gene	len	v_gene	j_gene	CDR3nt	CDR3aa
.	.	13	TRBV28	TRBJ2-1	TGTGCCAGCAGTTTCCAGGCCTACAATGAGCAGTTCTTC	CASSFQAYNEQFF
.	TRBD1	13	TRBV5-1	TRBJ1-2	TGCGCCAGCAGCCCGGGGACAGGGGTCGGCTACACCTTC	CASSPGTGVGYTF
many	TRBD1	14	TRBV5-1	TRBJ1-3	TGCGCCAGCAGCCGGACAGGGGGTGCGGACACCATATATTTT	CASSRTGGADTIYF
.	.	13	TRBV6-1	TRBJ1-5	TGTGCCAGCAGTGACGGGGGGGCTCAGCCCCAGCATTTT	CASSDGGAQPQHF
many	TRBD1	13	TRBV29-1	TRBJ1-1	TGCAGCGTAGGGACAGGGTTGAACACTGAAGCTTTCTTT	CSVGTGLNTEAFF
few	.	14	TRBV6-5	TRBJ2-3	TGTGCCAGCAGTTACCGACTTCGCACAGATACGCAGTATTTT	CASSYRLRTDTQYF
.	.	13	TRBV11-2	TRBJ1-1	TGTGCCAGCAGTCCCGGGTTCTACACTGAAGCTTTCTTT	CASSPGFYTEAFF
few	TRBD2	15	TRBV7-2	TRBJ2-5	TGTGCCAGCAGCCGCAGACTAGCGGGCCAAGAGACCCAGTACTTC	CASSRRLAGQETQYF
.	.	13	TRBV7-3	TRBJ2-2	TGTGCCAGCAGCTCAGGTGGGACCGGGGAGCTGTTTTTT	CASSSGGTGELFF
few	.	12	TRBV28	TRBJ2-4	TGTGCCAGCAGCTCAACAGGGAACATTCAGTACTTC	CASSSTGNIQYF
.	.	16	TRBV9	TRBJ2-7	TGTGCCAGCAGCGTGGGTACGGGGGGCCTCTCCTACGAGCAGTACTTC	CASSVGTGGLSYEQYF
.	.	15	TRBV5-4	TRBJ2-1	TGTGCCAGCAGCATTCGGACTACCGGTTCGTATGAGCAGTTCTTC	CASSIRTTGSYEQFF
.	.	16	TRBV5-8	TRBJ1-4	TGTGCCAGCGGGCAGGGGATTAGGGGAACTAATGAAAAACTGTTTTTT	CASGQGIRGTNEKLFF
.	.	11	TRBV14	TRBJ2-7	TGTGCCTGTGGACAGTACTACGAGCAGTACTTC	CACGQYYEQYF
.	TRBD1	14	TRBV5-4	TRBJ1-2	TGTGCCAGCACCCGACAGGGTTTGGACTATGGCTACACCTTC	CASTRQGLDYGYTF
few	.	11	TRBV7-2	TRBJ1-1	TGTGCCAGTGCGGGGTACACTGAAGCTTTCTTT	CASAGYTEAFF
.	.	15	TRBV13	TRBJ1-1	TGTGCCAGCAGCTTCAGGGGAGCGTTGAACACTGAAGCTTTCTTT	CASSFRGALNTEAFF
few	TRBD2	15	TRBV25-1	TRBJ2-1	TGTGCCAGCAGTGTTCTAGCGGGAGTGATGAATGAGCAGTTCTTC	CASSVLAGVMNEQFF
.	.	13	TRBV6-1	TRBJ2-7	TGTGCCAGCAGTGAATGGGGCCGGTACGAGCAGTACTTC	CASSEWGRYEQYF
.	.	13	TRBV10-3	TRBJ2-6	TGTGCCGTCCGGACAGAAGGGGCCAACGTCCTGACTTTC	CAVRTEGANVLTF
.	TRBD1	16	TRBV25-1	TRBJ1-4	TGTGCCAGCGAGGGGGGACACAGGGGATCTATAGGAAAACTGTTTTTT	CASEGGHRGSIGKLFF
.	.	15	TRBV6-4	TRBJ1-2	TGTGCCAGCAGAGTCAGGGGTGGATCAGACTATGGCTACACCTTC	CASRVRGGSDYGYTF
few	TRBD1	15	TRBV6-1	TRBJ1-1	TGTGCCAGCAGTGAACAGGGGGCCATGGGAGCTGAAGCTTTCTTT	CASSEQGAMGAEAFF
few	.	15	TRBV10-3	TRBJ2-7	TGTGCCATCAGACCGGGACACATCCCAGCCTACGAGCAGTACTTC	CAIRPGHIPAYEQYF
.	.	16	TRBV9	TRBJ2-7	TGTGCCAGCAGCGTAGGATGGGGAAGCGGGTCCTACGAGCAGTACTTC	CASSVGWGSGSYEQYF
.	.	15	TRBV6-5	TRBJ2-1	TGTGCCAGCAGCCAACGGAGGTCATCCTACAATGAGCAGTTCTTC	CASSQRRSSYNEQFF
.	.	12	TRBV6-5	TRBJ2-3	TGTGCCAGCAGCCCTAGCACAGATACGCAGTATTTT	CASSPSTDTQYF
.	TRBD2	16	TRBV6-4	TRBJ2-1	TGTGCCAGCAGTGAATCTTTAGCGGGACGCTACAATGAGCAGTTCTTC	CASSESLAGRYNEQFF
few	.	13	TRBV30	TRBJ2-7	TGTGCCTGGAGTAGGGGGGAGGGCTACGAGCAGTACTTC	CAWSRGEGYEQYF
.	.	14	TRBV16	TRBJ1-5	TGTGCCAGCAGCCAATCAACAGGGTCTCAGCCCCAGCATTTT	CASSQSTGSQPQHF
.	TRBD2	14	TRBV27	TRBJ2-3	TGTGCCACCCGACTAGCGGGAGGAACAGATACGCAGTATTTT	CATRLAGGTDTQYF
.	.	13	TRBV6-6	TRBJ1-4	TGTGCCAGCACCTCCCAGAGGCTAGAAAAACTGTTTTTT	CASTSQRLEKLFF
.	TRBD1	15	TRBV28	TRBJ1-1	TGTGCCCTCGGTCCCCGGGCAGGGGGCGTCACTGAAGCTTTCTTT	CALGPRAGGVTEAFF
.	.	13	TRBV4-2	TRBJ1-2	TGTGCCAGCAGCCAAGACTCCGAGAGGCGCTACACCTTC	CASSQDSERRYTF
few	TRBD1	16	TRBV5-1	TRBJ2-7	TGCGCCAGCAGCTTGGGATGGGGACAGGGTAGAAGCGAGCAGTACTTC	CASSLGWGQGRSEQYF
.	.	13	TRBV6-1	TRBJ2-7	TGTGCCACAAGGGGGATCTTAGGCTACGAGCAGTACTTC	CATRGILGYEQYF
.	.	13	TRBV28	TRBJ2-7	TGTGCCAGCGAAGGGAGGGGGACCTACGAGCAGTACTTC	CASEGRGTYEQYF
.	.	14	TRBV6-5	TRBJ1-5	TGTGCCAGCAACCTATCAAGGACAGAGCAGCCCCAGCATTTT	CASNLSRTEQPQHF
few	TRBD1	15	TRBV27	TRBJ2-1	TGTGCCAGCAGCCACTTAGGGGGCAGGGACAATGAGCAGTTCTTC	CASSHLGGRDNEQFF
.	.	13	TRBV30	TRBJ1-5	TGTGCCTGGAGTGTTGGAGGGGATCAGCCCCAGCATTTT	CAWSVGGDQPQHF
.	TRBD1	14	TRBV18	TRBJ1-5	TGTGCCAGCTCATCCCGACAGGGAAATCAGCCCCAGCATTTT	CASSSRQGNQPQHF
.	.	15	TRBV7-8	TRBJ2-5	TGTGCCAGCAGCTTAGTATCCGACAGCGAAGAGACCCAGTACTTC	CASSLVSDSEETQYF